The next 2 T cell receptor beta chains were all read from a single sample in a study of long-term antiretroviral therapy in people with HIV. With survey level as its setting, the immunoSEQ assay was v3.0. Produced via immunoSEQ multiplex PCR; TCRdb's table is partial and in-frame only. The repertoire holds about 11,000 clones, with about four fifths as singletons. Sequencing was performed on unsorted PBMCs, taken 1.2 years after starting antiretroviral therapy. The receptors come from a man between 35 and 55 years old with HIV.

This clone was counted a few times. In DNA form, the CDR3 reads TGCAGCGTTGAAGAGGGGGGTGAAGGCTACGAGCAGTACTTC. Amino acids: CSVEEGGEGYEQYF. The chain links TRBV29-1 to TRBJ2-7, with D maybe TRBD2 (6 bases). The CDR3 length is 14 residues. Germline V gene sequence: CDR1 SQVTM, CDR2 ANQGSEA. The ends were cut back, 0 bases at V and 3 bases at J, with 12 bases in the middle.

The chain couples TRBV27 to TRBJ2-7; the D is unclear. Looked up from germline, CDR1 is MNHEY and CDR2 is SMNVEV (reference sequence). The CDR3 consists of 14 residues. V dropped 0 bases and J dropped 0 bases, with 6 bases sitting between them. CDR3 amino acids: CASSLSGLSYEQYF. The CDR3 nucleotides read TGTGCCAGCAGTTTATCGGGCCTCTCCTACGAGCAGTACTTC.